This passage covers 5 T cell receptor beta chains from one sample sequenced in a study of vaccination and CD4 T cells after COVID-19. Treatment specified: roughly nine-day PBMC culture with coronavirus spike peptide pools or control peptides (ViraFEST assay). An Oncomine TCR Beta short-read assay was used to sequence the DNA from cultured CD4+ T cells. Using its own MiXCR run on the PCR reads, TCRdb lists one record per CDR3 protein. The sample lists around 5,900 distinct CDR3 sequences, almost 50% occurring once. Their target antigens are unknown. The source material was CD4+ T cells from blood, cultured in vitro. The receptor set was obtained from a human donor who had recovered from COVID-19.

This chain uses TRBV6-1 with TRBJ2-7; TRBD1 aligns across 7 bases. V lost 6 bases and J lost 0; bases outside the gene matches: 5. This CDR3 has 14 amino acids. Germline CDR1 and CDR2: MNHNS and SASEGT. The chain's CDR3 is CASSADRSSYEQYF. The CDR3 bases are TGTGCCAGCAGCGCGGACAGGAGCTCCTACGAGCAGTACTTC.

The CDR3 reads CASSQEQGTAQETQYF. In nucleotides, the CDR3 is TGTGCCAGCAGCCAAGAACAGGGGACAGCTCAAGAGACCCAGTACTTC. The rearrangement joins TRBV14 to TRBJ2-5; 7 positions agree with TRBD1. CDR1 SGHDN and CDR2 FVKESK come from the germline V gene. The CDR3 has 16 residues. V lost 0 bases to trimming and J lost 2 bases; unmatched junction nucleotides: 6.

This sequence joins TRBV11-2 and TRBJ2-5; D remains ambiguous. This CDR3 region has 15 residues. Per germline, CDR1 SGHAT and CDR2 FQNNGV. V shed 4 bases and J shed 1 base, with 13 bases lying between them. Written as DNA, the CDR3 is TGTGCCAGCAGCTCCCTGTCGGGTCGCCAAGAGACCCAGTACTTC. This codes for CASSSLSGRQETQYF.

This clonotype was seen only a few times. The V and J genes are TRBV5-1 and TRBJ1-5; D ambiguous. Germline V gene sequence: CDR1 SGHRS, CDR2 YFSETQ. V lost 1 base and J 2 bases, leaving 4 bases between the germline ends. This CDR3 has 13 amino acids. The CDR3 DNA reads TGCGCCAGCAGCTTGAATGGCAATCAGCCCCAGCATTTT. Translated: CASSLNGNQPQHF.

This clonotype was counted only a few times. The chain uses TRBV6-1 and TRBJ2-1; 10 bases fit TRBD2. The length of the CDR3 is 13 residues. The V and J ends lost 4 bases and 15 bases, in that order; junction bases with no gene match: 9. CDR1 is MNHNS and CDR2 is SASEGT in the germline V gene. This CDR3 reads CASSVVASGGPFF. The CDR3 DNA is TGTGCCAGCAGTGTCGTCGCTAGCGGGGGCCCGTTCTTC.